This passage covers 21 T cell receptor beta chains from one sample sequenced in a study of cytomegalovirus exposure and HLA in healthy donors. Primers: 60 Vbeta forward and 13 Jbeta reverse. The repertoire was sequenced with immunoSEQ multiplex PCR; TCRdb's copy has only in-frame clones and lacks some. This sample has roughly 180,000 clones, with 77% found just once. Sequenced: PBMCs. The origin of the receptors is a woman under 40 in good health and CMV-seropositive.

This rearrangement joins TRBV6-4 to TRBJ2-3; 9 bases align to TRBD2. This CDR3 spans 15 amino acids. CDR1 and CDR2 (germline): MRHNA, SNTAGT. J lost 5 bases, V lost 0 bases, and 3 bases had no gene match. In nucleotides, the CDR3 is TGTGCCAGCAGTGACTCAGCGGGAGGTGGAGATACGCAGTATTTT. The encoded protein is CASSDSAGGGDTQYF.

This chain joins TRBV11-3 and TRBJ2-1; the D is unclear. The germline V gene has CDR1 SGHNT and CDR2 YENEEA. This CDR3 is 14 amino acids long. V dropped 5 bases and J dropped 7 bases, with 15 bases sitting between them. CDR3 nucleotide sequence: TGTGCCAGCAGCCCCTCAGGTTGGTTGAATGAGCAGTTCTTC. Protein: CASSPSGWLNEQFF.

The rearrangement joins TRBV19 to TRBJ1-5; D remains unclear. This CDR3 has 14 amino acids. The V and J ends lost 9 bases and 0 bases respectively, with 12 bases between them. From germline, CDR1 is LNHDA and CDR2 SQIVND (reference sequence). In nucleotides, the CDR3 is TGTGCCAGACGAGCGCGGCCTAGCAATCAGCCCCAGCATTTT. It is translated as CARRARPSNQPQHF.

This chain connects TRBV28 to TRBJ1-5, with D possibly being TRBD1 (6 bases). The CDR3 length is 14 residues. The germline V and J ends were trimmed by 5 bases and 5 bases, with 13 bases remaining between them. CDR1 and CDR2 from the germline V gene are MDHEN and SYDVKM. CDR3 amino acids: CASSPSQGHQPQHF. Written as DNA, the CDR3 is TGTGCCAGCAGTCCTTCCCAGGGGCATCAGCCCCAGCATTTT.

The rearrangement uses TRBV6-5 and TRBJ2-1; 8 bases align to TRBD2. The germline V gene encodes CDR1 MNHEY and CDR2 SVGAGI. This CDR3 spans 16 amino acids. With 4 bases clipped from V and 4 bases from J, the junction kept 9 bases outside the gene matches. The CDR3 protein is CASSSEAGESYNEQFF. In nucleotides, the CDR3 is TGTGCCAGCAGTTCCGAAGCGGGAGAGTCTTACAATGAGCAGTTCTTC.

Only a few counts were recorded for this clone. The chain carries TRBV11-3 and TRBJ2-1; maybe TRBD1 (6 bases). V lost 4 bases to trimming and J lost 5 bases, with 15 bases between them. Germline CDR1 reads SGHNT; CDR2 reads YENEEA. There are 15 residues in the CDR3. The CDR3 region is CASSSRGTDHNEQFF. DNA for the CDR3: TGTGCCAGCAGCTCTAGGGGGACGGATCACAATGAGCAGTTCTTC. Together with reference TRBV11-3 and TRBJ2-1, the CDR3 gives the full variable domain: EAGVVQSPRYKIIEKKQPVAFWCNPISGHNTLYWYLQNLGQGPELLIRYENEEAVDDSQLPKDRFSAERLKGVDSTLKIQPAELGDSAVYLCASSSRGTDHNEQFFGPGTRLTVL.

In its sample, this clone was seen once. The chain has TRBV27 and TRBJ1-2, with D perhaps TRBD1 (5 bases). This CDR3 comprises 13 residues. Trimming left V 3 bases short and J 8 bases short, with 13 bases between. Germline loops: CDR1 MNHEY, CDR2 SMNVEV (reference sequence). The CDR3 DNA is TGTGCCAGCAGTTTCGGGGGGAGGCGAGGCTACACCTTC. It specifies CASSFGGRRGYTF.

The chain couples TRBV30 to TRBJ1-5; D is perhaps TRBD1 (5 bases). Deletions cut 2 bases from V and 2 bases from J, with 10 bases between. Germline V CDR1 and CDR2: GTSNPN, SVGIG (reference sequence). This CDR3 region has 14 residues. The CDR3 protein is CAWSNAGGNQPQHF. CDR3 bases: TGTGCCTGGAGTAACGCGGGGGGCAATCAGCCCCAGCATTTT.

This chain connects TRBV13 to TRBJ1-1; tentative D call: TRBD1 (5 bases). V lost 0 bases and J 1 base, leaving 9 bases between the germline ends. The germline V gene encodes CDR1 PRHDT and CDR2 FYEKMQ (reference sequence). The CDR3 has 15 residues. The CDR3 DNA is TGTGCCAGCAGCTTAGGGGGAGGGGCGAACACTGAAGCTTTCTTT. Protein: CASSLGGGANTEAFF.

The table lists this clone with a few counts. The chain has TRBV27 and TRBJ2-7; 7 positions agree with TRBD2. Germline assignment: CDR1 MNHEY and CDR2 SMNVEV (reference sequence). CDR3 length: 15 residues. V dropped 2 bases and J dropped 1; count of bases not matched to a gene: 5. DNA for the CDR3: TGTGCCAGCAGTTTAACTAGCGCGCTATCCTACGAGCAGTACTTC. Amino acid sequence: CASSLTSALSYEQYF.

V usage is TRBV5-6 and J usage is TRBJ2-3; D not certain. Trimming pared 2 bases from V and 4 bases from J, leaving 20 bases between. The germline gives CDR1 SGHDT, CDR2 YYEEEE. The CDR3 length is 17 residues. The CDR3 nucleotides are TGTGCCAGCAGCTTTTTCACAGTCATCTCCTGGGCAGATACGCAGTATTTT. This encodes CASSFFTVISWADTQYF.

This rearrangement joins TRBV7-9 to TRBJ2-7; 8 nucleotides match TRBD1. CDR1 is SEHNR and CDR2 is FQNEAQ in the germline V gene (reference sequence). The V segment lost 5 bases and the J segment 0 bases; nucleotides outside the gene matches: 6. There are 15 residues in the CDR3. In DNA, the CDR3 is TGTGCCAGCAGCCACCGGACAGGGAGCTCCTACGAGCAGTACTTC. This sequence encodes CASSHRTGSSYEQYF.

The chain uses TRBV28 and TRBJ2-5, with TRBD1 matching 11 bases. After removal of 5 bases from V and 5 bases from J, the junction contained 4 bases not matched to a gene. Looked up from germline, CDR1 is MDHEN and CDR2 is SYDVKM. This CDR3 spans 14 amino acids. CDR3 in DNA: TGTGCCAGCAGTCAGGACAGGGGGCGGGAGACCCAGTACTTC. Protein product: CASSQDRGRETQYF.

The chain couples TRBV5-1 to TRBJ1-4, with D possibly matching TRBD1 (6 bases). CDR1 and CDR2 from the germline V gene are SGHRS and YFSETQ. The CDR3 spans 15 residues. The V gene lost 0 bases and the J gene lost 6 bases, with 12 bases spanning the gap. This chain's CDR3 is CASSLDGGRDEKLFF. The CDR3 region has the DNA TGCGCCAGCAGCTTGGATGGGGGCAGGGATGAAAAACTGTTTTTT.

The CDR3 bases are TGTGCCAGCAACCGACTAGGTTACAATGAGCAGTTCTTC. Translation: CASNRLGYNEQFF. The J gene is TRBJ2-1, the V gene TRBV7-6; tentative D call: TRBD2 (6 bases). CDR1 is SGHVS, CDR2 FNYEAQ, per germline. The germline V and J ends were trimmed by 7 bases and 4 bases, with 11 bases remaining between them. The CDR3 sequence is 13 residues long. Supplemented by reference TRBV7-6 and TRBJ2-1, the full variable domain reads GAGVSQSPRYKVTKRGQDVALRCDPISGHVSLYWYRQALGQGPEFLTYFNYEAQQDKSGLPNDRFSAERPEGSISTLTIQRTEQRDSAMYRCASNRLGYNEQFFGPGTRLTVL.

A word on this clone: A read error may account for a junction end that differs from germline. This chain links TRBV7-6 with TRBJ2-5; 7 positions agree with TRBD1. CDR1 and CDR2 (germline): SGHVS, FNYEAQ. CDR3 length: 15 residues. CDR3 protein: CASSWKTGYQGTQYF. CDR3 DNA sequence: TGTGCCAGCAGCTGGAAGACAGGGTATCAAGGGACCCAGTACTTC.

Only a few counts were recorded for this clone. The rearrangement uses TRBV5-1 and TRBJ2-5; 9 positions match TRBD1. From germline, CDR1 is SGHRS and CDR2 YFSETQ. With 4 bases clipped from V and 5 bases from J, the junction kept 9 bases outside the gene matches. This CDR3 spans 15 amino acids. CDR3: CASSESQGTGETQYF. In nucleotides, the CDR3 is TGCGCCAGCAGCGAGTCCCAAGGGACAGGGGAGACCCAGTACTTC.

This clone occurred a few times. The gene calls are TRBV4-1 and TRBJ1-2; no clear D. Trimming left V 0 bases short and J 6 bases short, with 17 bases between. CDR3 length equals 16 residues. The germline V gene has CDR1 MGHRA and CDR2 YSYEKL. The CDR3 protein is CASSQDPSYGEDGYTF. CDR3 bases: TGCGCCAGCAGCCAAGATCCCAGTTACGGAGAGGATGGCTACACCTTC.

This clone has just one count. The rearrangement uses TRBV30 and TRBJ2-1, with TRBD1 identical over 7 bases. The trim removed 4 bases at V and 4 bases at J, leaving 4 bases unmatched. From germline, CDR1 is GTSNPN and CDR2 SVGIG (reference sequence). This CDR3 is built from 13 residues. CDR3 sequence reads: CAWTPGQYNEQFF. CDR3 DNA: TGTGCCTGGACCCCGGGACAGTACAATGAGCAGTTCTTC.

The rearrangement uses TRBV7-8 and TRBJ2-5, with D possibly being TRBD1 (5 bases). The CDR3 loop spans 14 amino acids. Germline assignment: CDR1 SGHVS and CDR2 FQNEAQ. V gave up 1 base and J gave up 2 bases, with 8 bases separating them. The CDR3 loop is CASSLGQSQETQYF. CDR3 sequence (DNA): TGTGCCAGCAGCTTAGGACAGAGTCAAGAGACCCAGTACTTC.

The CDR3 reads CASSLEQWWPEGGTEAFF. CDR3 sequence (DNA): TGTGCCAGCAGCTTAGAGCAGTGGTGGCCCGAGGGAGGCACTGAAGCTTTCTTT. The chain combines TRBV11-3 with TRBJ1-1; D gene ambiguous. This CDR3 has 18 amino acids. The V end was cut by 0 bases, the J end by 4 bases, with 21 bases between. Germline V lookup: CDR1 SGHNT, CDR2 YENEEA.